The next 22 T cell receptor beta chains were all read from a single sample in a study of blood T cell repertoires in COVID-19. Some clones are missing from TCRdb's copy, which holds only in-frame ones; the method was immunoSEQ multiplex PCR. The sample has about 250,000 clones; 88% are singletons. The sequenced material came from peripheral blood. The receptor source for this set is a woman in her twenties or thirties with COVID-19, enrolled during active disease.

The chain carries TRBV5-1 and TRBJ2-7; TRBD1 aligns across 8 bases. From germline, CDR1 is SGHRS and CDR2 YFSETQ. The CDR3 contains 13 residues. V dropped 4 bases and J dropped 3; count of bases not matched to a gene: 3. The CDR3 coding sequence is TGCGCCAGCAGCGCGGGACAGGACTACGAGCAGTACTTC. Translation gives CASSAGQDYEQYF. Full variable domain (rest looked up from reference TRBV5-1 and TRBJ2-7): KAGVTQTPRYLIKTRGQQVTLSCSPISGHRSVSWYQQTPGQGLQFLFEYFSETQRNKGNFPGRFSGRQFSNSRSEMNVSTLELGDSALYLCASSAGQDYEQYFGPGTRLTVT.

Only one count was recorded for this clone. The chain combines TRBV9 with TRBJ1-4; D gene ambiguous. Germline V gene lookup returns CDR1 SGDLS and CDR2 YYNGEE. Trimming stripped 2 bases from V and 4 bases from J, with 9 bases between. The CDR3 is 14 amino acids. The CDR3 is CASSVQPGNEKLFF. Here the CDR3 DNA reads TGTGCCAGCAGCGTTCAGCCGGGTAATGAAAAACTGTTTTTT.

The J gene is TRBJ2-1, the V gene TRBV25-1; no firm D call. Looked up from germline, CDR1 is MGHDK and CDR2 is SYGVNS. Trimming pared 6 bases from V and 0 bases from J, leaving 9 bases between. The CDR3 runs 14 residues. As DNA, the CDR3 is TGTGCCAGCAGCCGATCTAGCTCCTACAATGAGCAGTTCTTC. It specifies CASSRSSSYNEQFF. Full variable domain (outside the CDR3, taken from reference TRBV25-1 and TRBJ2-1): EADIYQTPRYLVIGTGKKITLECSQTMGHDKMYWYQQDPGMELHLIHYSYGVNSTEKGDLSSESTVSRIRTEHFPLTLESARPSHTSQYLCASSRSSSYNEQFFGPGTRLTVL.

The CDR3 sequence is CATSVALAGDQFF. Here the CDR3 DNA reads TGTGCCACCAGTGTCGCACTAGCGGGAGATCAGTTCTTC. The chain recombines TRBV24-1 with TRBJ2-1; 11 nucleotides line up with TRBD2. The J segment lost 13 bases and the V segment lost 5 bases, leaving 6 bases of the junction unmatched. CDR3 length: 13 amino acids. CDR1 and CDR2 from the germline V gene are KGHDR and SFDVKD.

The chain recombines TRBV28 with TRBJ2-5, with 7 nucleotides matching TRBD1. Germline CDR1 MDHEN, CDR2 SYDVKM. The J segment lost 4 bases and the V segment lost 4 bases, leaving 9 bases of the junction unmatched. The CDR3 is made up of 15 amino acids. CDR3 DNA: TGTGCCAGCAGTTCCCTGGGACGGGACAGAGAGACCCAGTACTTC. It codes for CASSSLGRDRETQYF.

This chain joins TRBV25-1 and TRBJ2-5; 10 nucleotides line up with TRBD2. The V gene end was trimmed by 0 bases and the J gene end by 3 bases; junction bases not matched to a gene: 7. Germline V CDR1 and CDR2: MGHDK, SYGVNS. CDR3 length: 17 residues. CDR3 in DNA: TGTGCCAGCAGTGAATATGGGACTAGCGCGTACGAAGAGACCCAGTACTTC. Its protein product is CASSEYGTSAYEETQYF.

The chain joins TRBV7-9 to TRBJ2-5; possibly TRBD1 for D (6 bases). The CDR3 spans 13 residues. V lost 7 bases to trimming and J lost 2 bases, with 11 bases between them. CDR1 and CDR2 (germline): SEHNR, FQNEAQ (reference sequence). CDR3: CASTSTGQETQYF. In nucleotides, the CDR3 is TGTGCCAGCACCTCGACAGGTCAAGAGACCCAGTACTTC.

The V and J genes are TRBV5-6 and TRBJ2-1, with 10 positions matching TRBD2. Germline CDR1 is SGHDT and CDR2 is YYEEEE. With V trimmed by 1 base and J by 9 bases, 4 bases remained unmatched. CDR3 length: 14 amino acids. CDR3 in DNA: TGTGCCAGCAGCTTGTCGGGACTAGCGTTTGAGCAGTTCTTC. The encoded protein is CASSLSGLAFEQFF.

This clone is a singleton in its sample. The rearrangement uses TRBV5-1 and TRBJ2-4; TRBD2 might be the D (6 bases). The V and J ends lost 2 bases and 0 bases respectively, with 18 bases between them. CDR3 length: 18 amino acids. Germline V lookup: CDR1 SGHRS, CDR2 YFSETQ. CDR3: CASSFTSRDSVAKNIQYF. CDR3 sequence (DNA): TGCGCCAGCAGCTTCACTTCCAGGGACTCTGTAGCCAAAAACATTCAGTACTTC.

The rearrangement joins TRBV19 to TRBJ1-5, with 9 bases matching TRBD1. CDR3 length: 16 amino acids. V shed 0 bases, J shed 7 bases, and the junction held 7 bases outside the gene matches. CDR1 is LNHDA, CDR2 SQIVND, per germline (reference sequence). The CDR3 reads CASSIDEGQGDQPQHF. The DNA for the CDR3 is TGTGCCAGTAGTATAGATGAGGGACAGGGAGACCAGCCCCAGCATTTT. The entire variable domain, with the rest obtained from reference TRBV19 and TRBJ1-5, is as follows: DGGITQSPKYLFRKEGQNVTLSCEQNLNHDAMYWYRQDPGQGLRLIYYSQIVNDFQKGDIAEGYSVSREKKESFPLTVTSAQKNPTAFYLCASSIDEGQGDQPQHFGDGTRLSIL.

This clone was seen ten or more times. DNA of the CDR3: TGTGCCAGCAGCACTATTTCCGGGACAGCAAATGAAAAACTGTTTTTT. It yields the protein CASSTISGTANEKLFF. The chain has TRBV4-2 and TRBJ1-4; 7 nucleotides align to TRBD1. Losses at the gene ends were 5 bases for V and 5 bases for J; bases not matched to a gene: 11. CDR1 LGHNA and CDR2 YNFKEQ come from the germline V gene. The CDR3 totals 16 residues.

V and J are TRBV7-6 and TRBJ1-1; D is perhaps TRBD1 (5 bases). The V end lost 3 bases, the J end lost 0 bases, and 14 bases lay between the germline ends. The CDR3 contains 16 residues. Germline V gives CDR1 SGHVS, CDR2 FNYEAQ. CDR3: CASSFKAGFLNTEAFF. DNA of the CDR3: TGTGCCAGCAGCTTTAAGGCAGGGTTTCTGAACACTGAAGCTTTCTTT.

This chain joins TRBV28 and TRBJ1-2, with 8 bases lining up with TRBD1. V trimming: 2 bases; J trimming: 0 bases; junction bases outside the gene matches: 5. The germline V gene encodes CDR1 MDHEN and CDR2 SYDVKM. The CDR3 has 16 residues. This CDR3 reads CASSLQGAPANYGYTF. The CDR3, as DNA: TGTGCCAGCAGTTTACAGGGGGCGCCGGCTAACTATGGCTACACCTTC.

This chain uses TRBV3-1 (or the pseudogene TRBV3-2) with TRBJ2-1; tentatively, D is TRBD1 (6 bases). Germline lookup yields CDR1 LGHDT and CDR2 YNNKEL (reference sequence). The CDR3 sequence is 16 residues long. V lost 2 bases and J lost 4, with 15 bases in between. CDR3 sequence reads: CASSQSSGVGYNEQFF. The CDR3 region has the DNA TGTGCCAGCAGCCAATCATCAGGGGTGGGATACAATGAGCAGTTCTTC.

The chain combines TRBV3-1 (or the pseudogene TRBV3-2) with TRBJ1-1; TRBD1 might be the D (6 bases). Trimming cost V 2 bases and J 5 bases, with 9 bases left between them. CDR3 size: 13 residues. Germline values: CDR1 LGHDT, CDR2 YNNKEL (reference sequence). CDR3 amino acids: CASSQLGGTEAFF. The DNA of the CDR3 is TGTGCCAGCAGCCAATTAGGGGGTACTGAAGCTTTCTTT.

This rearrangement joins TRBV24-1 to TRBJ1-5; possibly TRBD1 for D (5 bases). The CDR3 contains 14 residues. V dropped 5 bases and J dropped 0 bases, with 7 bases sitting between them. Germline V gene data show CDR1 as KGHDR and CDR2 as SFDVKD. This CDR3 is CATSAGGSNQPQHF. CDR3 nucleotides: TGTGCCACCAGTGCGGGGGGTAGCAATCAGCCCCAGCATTTT.

The V gene is TRBV10-2, the J gene TRBJ2-7; a possible D gene is TRBD2 (7 bases). Germline V gene data show CDR1 as WSHSY and CDR2 as SAAADI. This CDR3 contains 14 residues. Trimming shortened V by 8 bases and J by 0 bases, and 14 bases separated the two germline ends. CDR3 coding DNA: TGCGCCAGCCCGTGGGAGGGGGGCTCCTACGAGCAGTACGTC. This gives the protein CASPWEGGSYEQYV.

The gene calls are TRBV6-5 and TRBJ2-6; D gene ambiguous. In germline, CDR1 is MNHEY, CDR2 SVGAGI. The CDR3 length is 15 residues. The V and J ends lost 6 bases and 1 base respectively, with 10 bases between them. CDR3 nucleotides: TGTGCCAGCAGCTCCTGGGCGTCTGGGGCCAACGTCCTGACTTTC. Protein: CASSSWASGANVLTF.

The genes are TRBV6-6 and TRBJ1-2; 7 bases agree with TRBD1. Germline-derived CDR1 and CDR2 are MNHNY and SVGAGI (reference sequence). The CDR3 sequence is 15 residues long. With 6 bases clipped from V and 8 bases from J, the junction kept 15 bases outside the gene matches. CDR3 DNA sequence: TGTGCCAGCAGCCCCACCGGGAGGGGGCTGGGGGGCTACACCTTC. Its translation: CASSPTGRGLGGYTF.

The chain carries TRBV7-2 and TRBJ1-3; 8 positions agree with TRBD1. The CDR3 is 15 amino acids. V shed 4 bases, J shed 2 bases, and the junction held 4 bases outside the gene matches. Germline V gene data show CDR1 as SGHTA and CDR2 as FQGNSA. CDR3 loop: CASSYRTGTGNTIYF. In nucleotides, the CDR3 is TGTGCCAGCAGCTACCGGACAGGGACTGGAAACACCATATATTTT.

This sequence joins TRBV5-5 and TRBJ1-4, with D possibly matching TRBD1 (5 bases). The germline V gene has CDR1 SGHKS and CDR2 YYEKEE (reference sequence). V lost 3 bases and J lost 0, with 6 bases in between. This CDR3 is 14 amino acids long. CDR3 region: CASSSGSTNEKLFF. The CDR3 DNA reads TGTGCCAGCAGCTCAGGGTCAACTAATGAAAAACTGTTTTTT.

The rearrangement uses TRBV10-3 and TRBJ2-7, with 10 bases lining up with TRBD1. Germline V gives CDR1 ENHRY, CDR2 SYGVKD. This CDR3 is 16 amino acids long. Trimming removed 10 bases from V and 3 bases from J; junction bases left unmatched: 15. In DNA form, the CDR3 reads TGTGCCACCCAAACAGCGACAGGGGGCGACGACTACGAGCAGTACGTC. Amino acids: CATQTATGGDDYEQYV.